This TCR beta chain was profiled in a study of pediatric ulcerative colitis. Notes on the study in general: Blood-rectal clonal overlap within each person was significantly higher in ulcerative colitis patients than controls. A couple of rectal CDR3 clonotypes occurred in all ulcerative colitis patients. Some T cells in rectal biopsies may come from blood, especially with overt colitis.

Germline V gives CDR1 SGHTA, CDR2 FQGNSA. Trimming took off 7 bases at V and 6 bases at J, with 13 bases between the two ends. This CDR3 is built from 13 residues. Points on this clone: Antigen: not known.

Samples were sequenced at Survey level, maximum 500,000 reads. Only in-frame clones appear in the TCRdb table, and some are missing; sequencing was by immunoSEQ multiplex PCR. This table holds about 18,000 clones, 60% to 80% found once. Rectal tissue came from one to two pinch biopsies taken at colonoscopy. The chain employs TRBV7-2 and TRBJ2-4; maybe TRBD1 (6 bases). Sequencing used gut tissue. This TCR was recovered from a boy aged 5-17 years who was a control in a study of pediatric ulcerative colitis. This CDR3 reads CASNFEQGNIQYF. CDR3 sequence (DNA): TGTGCCAGCAACTTCGAACAGGGAAACATTCAGTACTTC.